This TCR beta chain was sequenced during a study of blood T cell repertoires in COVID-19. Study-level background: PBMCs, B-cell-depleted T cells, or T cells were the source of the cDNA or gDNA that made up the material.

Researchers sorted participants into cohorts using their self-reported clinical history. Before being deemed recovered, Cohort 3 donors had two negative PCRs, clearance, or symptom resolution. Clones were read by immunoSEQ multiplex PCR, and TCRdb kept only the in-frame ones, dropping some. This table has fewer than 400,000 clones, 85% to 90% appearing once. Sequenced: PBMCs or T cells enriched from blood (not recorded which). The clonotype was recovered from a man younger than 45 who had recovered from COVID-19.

As DNA, the CDR3 is TGTGCCAGTAGTCGGATAGCGGGGGCCACAGATACGCAGTATTTT. Protein product: CASSRIAGATDTQYF. The V and J genes are TRBV19 and TRBJ2-3, with 9 nucleotides matching TRBD2. This CDR3 comprises 15 residues. CDR1 and CDR2 (germline): LNHDA, SQIVND (reference sequence). V lost 5 bases and J lost 2; bases outside the gene matches: 5.